The 3 T cell receptor beta chains given below trace back to one sample, sequenced in a study of identical twins. TCRdb independently ran MiXCR on the 5' RACE reads; one entry per CDR3 protein. The sample contains a few hundred thousand distinct CDR3 sequences, 9% to 10% of which appear only once. A further study also used this sample, focusing on yellow fever vaccine responses in identical twins.

The specimen was PBMCs. The receptors here all came from a woman aged 18 to 35 in good health.

This clonotype has ten or more counts. The rearrangement links TRBV11-1 to TRBJ2-3; 10 nucleotides align to TRBD2. Germline trimming cut 5 bases from V and 2 bases from J; bases unmatched to any gene: 13. From germline, CDR1 is SGHAT and CDR2 FQDESV (reference sequence). CDR3 length: 18 residues. CDR3 in amino acids: CASSPGRASGGFTDTQYF. Here the CDR3 DNA reads TGTGCCAGCAGCCCCGGCCGGGCTAGCGGGGGTTTCACAGATACGCAGTATTTT.

The V call is TRBV20-1, the J call TRBJ2-1, with 9 bases lining up with TRBD1. Germline V gene sequence: CDR1 DFQATT, CDR2 SNEGSKA (reference sequence). This CDR3 contains 14 residues. Trimming took 4 bases from V and 8 from J; bases not matched to a gene: 9. CDR3 nucleotides: TGCAGTGCTATTGACAGGGGGTCGGGCGATGAGCAGTTCTTC. Translating gives CSAIDRGSGDEQFF.

This clonotype was observed at least ten times. The V gene is TRBV28, the J gene TRBJ1-3, with 9 bases matching TRBD1. V gave up 8 bases and J gave up 4 bases; unmatched junction bases: 9. Germline CDR1 reads MDHEN; CDR2 reads SYDVKM. This CDR3 region has 15 residues. The CDR3 here is CASHWGQGGGNTIYF. DNA of the CDR3: TGTGCCAGCCATTGGGGACAGGGCGGAGGAAACACCATATATTTT.